A single sample is the source of the 20 T cell receptor beta chains below, sequenced in a study of blood T cells in healthy people across ages. A sample-barcoded 5' primer and a J-beta primer mix were used in a second PCR of roughly 6 to 12 cycles. One entry per CDR3 protein, called by TCRdb with MiXCR from the 5' RACE reads. The sample includes around 670,000 distinct CDR3 sequences, approximately 30% of them seen just once. The sample consisted of blood. These receptors originate from a woman aged 80 or older in good health.

The table lists this clonotype with a few counts. CDR3: CASSPSGGGEDTQYF. In nucleotides, the CDR3 is TGTGCCAGCAGTCCTAGCGGGGGGGGCGAGGATACGCAGTATTTT. The gene calls are TRBV28 and TRBJ2-3; 12 positions agree with TRBD2. CDR1 MDHEN and CDR2 SYDVKM come from the germline V gene. The CDR3 runs 15 residues. Trimming at V came to 5 bases and at J to 6 bases, leaving 6 bases not matched to a gene.

To note about this clonotype: An end of the junction does not agree with germline; a read error may underlie this. The V and J genes are TRBV6-1 and TRBJ1-5, with D possibly matching TRBD1 (6 bases). Germline CDR1 MNHNS, CDR2 SASEGT. CDR3 size: 18 residues. The CDR3 protein is CASSEAGADRRFYQPRHF. CDR3 coding DNA: TGTGCCAGCAGTGAAGCAGGGGCCGACAGGAGATTTTATCAGCCCCGGCATTTT.

The V call is TRBV10-3, the J call TRBJ1-4; D is unresolved. This CDR3 comprises 14 residues. Trimming cost V 3 bases and J 6 bases, with 11 bases left between them. Germline V gene sequence: CDR1 ENHRY, CDR2 SYGVKD. The CDR3 here is CAISEGSNDEKLFF. The CDR3 nucleotides read TGTGCCATCAGTGAAGGGAGCAATGATGAAAAACTGTTTTTT.

This clonotype occurred a few times. This may arise from a read error, as a much more abundant clone is one base away. The chain couples TRBV7-6 to TRBJ2-7; 10 bases line up with TRBD1. V shed 3 bases and J 2 bases; nucleotides not matched to a gene: 7. Per germline, CDR1 SGHVS and CDR2 FNYEAQ. The CDR3 is 16 residues long. CDR3 sequence reads: CASSFGRGQGTYEQYF. The CDR3 DNA reads as TGTGCCAGCAGCTTCGGAAGGGGACAGGGGACCTACGAGCAGTACTTC. Supplemented by reference TRBV7-6 and TRBJ2-7, the full variable domain reads GAGVSQSPRYKVTKRGQDVALRCDPISGHVSLYWYRQALGQGPEFLTYFNYEAQQDKSGLPNDRFSAERPEGSISTLTIQRTEQRDSAMYRCASSFGRGQGTYEQYFGPGTRLTVT.

This chain connects TRBV5-1 to TRBJ2-2; perhaps TRBD2 as D (7 bases). The germline V and J ends were trimmed by 5 bases and 9 bases, with 20 bases remaining between them. Germline V lookup: CDR1 SGHRS, CDR2 YFSETQ. There are 15 residues in the CDR3. CDR3 region: CASRPGTSGGRELFF. The DNA for the CDR3 is TGCGCCAGCAGGCCCGGGACTTCGGGGGGCCGGGAGCTGTTTTTT.

At least ten counts were recorded for this clonotype. The chain links TRBV7-8 to TRBJ1-2; TRBD1 is a possible D gene (5 bases). CDR1 SGHVS and CDR2 FQNEAQ come from the germline V gene. The CDR3 loop spans 14 amino acids. V gave up 0 bases and J gave up 6 bases, with 11 bases separating them. CDR3 nucleotides: TGTGCCAGCAGCTTAGCGCGGGGGGTTAATGGCTACACCTTC. It yields the protein CASSLARGVNGYTF.

This clonotype was detected a few times. The chain combines TRBV18 with TRBJ1-2, with TRBD1 as a possible D gene (6 bases). Trimming stripped 2 bases from V and 3 bases from J, with 16 bases between. Germline assignment: CDR1 KGHSH and CDR2 LQKENI. CDR3 size: 16 residues. The CDR3 here is CASSPVPLDSYYGYTF. CDR3 DNA: TGTGCCAGCTCACCAGTTCCCCTGGACAGTTACTATGGCTACACCTTC.

This clonotype has a count of ten or more. The chain recombines TRBV4-3 with TRBJ2-1; D is undetermined. Trimming shortened V by 0 bases and J by 0 bases, and 12 bases separated the two germline ends. Germline V lookup: CDR1 LGHNA, CDR2 YSLEER. The CDR3 has 17 residues. CDR3 sequence: CASSQDLVGSSYNEQFF. CDR3 DNA: TGCGCCAGCAGCCAAGATCTAGTTGGCTCCTCCTACAATGAGCAGTTCTTC.

Many counts were recorded for this clonotype. The chain uses TRBV25-1 and TRBJ2-5; D not resolved. The CDR3 sequence is 14 residues long. Germline values: CDR1 MGHDK, CDR2 SYGVNS. V was trimmed by 1 base and J by 5 bases, leaving 11 bases between them. The CDR3 DNA reads as TGTGCCAGCAGTGAATCTAGAAATATGGAGACCCAGTACTTC. Translating it yields CASSESRNMETQYF.

This clonotype came up many times. The J gene is TRBJ2-7, the V gene TRBV30; TRBD1 might be the D (6 bases). Trimming cost V 3 bases and J 3 bases, with 12 bases left between them. CDR3 length equals 13 residues. In germline, CDR1 is GTSNPN, CDR2 SVGIG (reference sequence). CDR3 in DNA: TGTGCCTGGAGACGGGACACCTACTACGAGCAGTACTTC. Protein: CAWRRDTYYEQYF.

This clonotype was counted a few times. A read error may be the cause here, since a much bigger clone is one base away. The chain is built from TRBV25-1 and TRBJ2-1; perhaps TRBD1 as D (5 bases). CDR3 size: 12 residues. CDR1 is MGHDK, CDR2 SYGVNS, per germline. V lost 7 bases and J 10 bases, leaving 14 bases between the germline ends. CDR3 residues: CASKGPYYEQFF. CDR3 DNA: TGTGCCAGCAAGGGGCCCTACTACGAGCAGTTCTTC.

Here the CDR3 DNA reads TGTGCCAGCAGCGAAAGTGGACGGGGGGCCTACAATGAGCAGTACTTC. Amino acids: CASSESGRGAYNEQYF. The V and J genes are TRBV14 and TRBJ2-1; D is perhaps TRBD2 (7 bases). The assigned J gene may be wrong: the sequence end matches TRBJ2-7 better. The CDR3 extends over 16 amino acids. The V gene's germline CDR1 is SGHDN and CDR2 FVKESK.

The V and J genes are TRBV20-1 and TRBJ1-6; 9 positions agree with TRBD1. V lost 4 bases to trimming and J lost 7 bases; unmatched junction nucleotides: 8. The CDR3 totals 15 residues. Per germline, CDR1 DFQATT and CDR2 SNEGSKA (reference sequence). DNA for the CDR3: TGCAGTGCTACTACAGGGGGCGTAGCGAATTCACCCCTCCACTTT. It is translated as CSATTGGVANSPLHF.

This clonotype was picked up many times. The chain uses TRBV12-3 or TRBV12-4 and TRBJ2-1; 12 nucleotides line up with TRBD2. V trimming: 6 bases; J trimming: 4 bases; junction bases outside the gene matches: 1. This CDR3 is 14 amino acids long. CDR3 sequence: CASRGLAGYNEQFF. The CDR3 DNA reads TGTGCCAGCAGAGGACTAGCGGGGTACAATGAGCAGTTCTTC.

A few counts support this clonotype. This rearrangement joins TRBV7-9 to TRBJ1-2, with D tentatively TRBD1 (5 bases). CDR3 length equals 16 residues. Germline V gene sequence: CDR1 SEHNR, CDR2 FQNEAQ (reference sequence). V lost 5 bases and J lost 7, with 23 bases in between. The CDR3 nucleotides read TGTGCCAGCAGCCCGAGCGGAGAAGCAGGGTTTCGTGGCTACACCTTC. It specifies CASSPSGEAGFRGYTF.

This clonotype was picked up many times. The V call is TRBV5-1, the J call TRBJ2-7; 8 nucleotides line up with TRBD1. This CDR3 has 15 amino acids. The junction had 8 bases not matched to a gene; V was cut back by 0 bases and J by 6 bases. In germline, CDR1 is SGHRS, CDR2 YFSETQ. The CDR3 region is CASSLGLGQGIEQYF. Written as DNA, the CDR3 is TGCGCCAGCAGCTTGGGGTTAGGACAGGGAATCGAGCAGTACTTC.

This clonotype was picked up a small number of times. Here the CDR3 DNA reads TGTGCCAGCAGCTGGGGGACTAGCGGGGGGGCGGCGCAGTTCTTC. Residues: CASSWGTSGGAAQFF. The rearrangement uses TRBV11-2 and TRBJ2-1; 16 bases map to TRBD2. CDR1 and CDR2 (germline): SGHAT, FQNNGV. The CDR3 totals 15 residues. J was trimmed by 12 bases and V by 4 bases; bases with no gene match: 6.

This clonotype showed up just once. This may be a read error, as it is one base from a much larger clone. CDR3 nucleotide sequence: TGTGTCAGCAGTGAAATACAGGGTTTCACTGAAGCTTTCTTT. This translates into CVSSEIQGFTEAFF. The chain carries TRBV6-1 and TRBJ1-1, with D tentatively TRBD1 (6 bases). This CDR3 has 14 residues. From germline, CDR1 is MNHNS and CDR2 SASEGT.

This clonotype has more than one count but fewer than ten. The V and J genes are TRBV10-3 and TRBJ1-1; TRBD1 might be the D (5 bases). This CDR3 has 15 residues. Trimming left V 0 bases short and J 2 bases short, with 10 bases between. Germline V gives CDR1 ENHRY, CDR2 SYGVKD. The CDR3 coding sequence is TGTGCCATCAGTGAGTCAGGACAACAAAACACTGAAGCTTTCTTT. Translating it yields CAISESGQQNTEAFF.

This clonotype was observed many times. The chain is built from TRBV30 and TRBJ2-1, with D perhaps matching TRBD2 (6 bases). The CDR3 totals 12 residues. Trimming pared 2 bases from V and 6 bases from J, leaving 8 bases between. Germline V gene lookup returns CDR1 GTSNPN and CDR2 SVGIG (reference sequence). The CDR3 DNA reads as TGTGCCTGGAGTAGGGGAGGCAATGAGCAGTTCTTC. Translation gives CAWSRGGNEQFF.